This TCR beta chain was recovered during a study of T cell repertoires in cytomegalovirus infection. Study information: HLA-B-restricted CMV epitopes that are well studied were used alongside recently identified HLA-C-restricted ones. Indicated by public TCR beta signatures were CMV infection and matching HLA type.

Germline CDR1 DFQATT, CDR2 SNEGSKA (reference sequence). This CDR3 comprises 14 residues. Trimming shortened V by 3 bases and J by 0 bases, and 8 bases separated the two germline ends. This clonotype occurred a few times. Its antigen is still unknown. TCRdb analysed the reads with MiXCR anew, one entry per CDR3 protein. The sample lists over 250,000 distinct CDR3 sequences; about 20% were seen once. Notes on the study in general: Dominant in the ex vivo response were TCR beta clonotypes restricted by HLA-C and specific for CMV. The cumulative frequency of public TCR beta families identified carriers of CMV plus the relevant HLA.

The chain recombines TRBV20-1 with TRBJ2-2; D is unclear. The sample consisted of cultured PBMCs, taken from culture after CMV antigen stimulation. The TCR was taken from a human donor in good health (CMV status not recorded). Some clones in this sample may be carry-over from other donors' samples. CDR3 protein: CSASGLPNTGELFF. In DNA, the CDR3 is TGCAGTGCTAGCGGCCTTCCGAACACCGGGGAGCTGTTTTTT.